This entry features one T cell receptor (beta chain) sequence. These data originate in a study of T cells in localized non-small cell lung cancer. The table came from immunoSEQ multiplex PCR; TCRdb's copy has only in-frame clones and leaves some out. Here the sample spans more than 2,000 clones, approximately 18% being singletons. From germline, CDR1 is SGHRS and CDR2 YFSETQ. The V and J ends lost 0 bases and 2 bases respectively, with 6 bases between them. The CDR3 is 14 residues long. The origin of this receptor is a man aged 40 to 75 with stage I squamous cell lung carcinoma. The chain is built from TRBV5-1 and TRBJ1-3; D is unclear. This material consisted of normal lung tissue next to the tumor, taken before any cancer treatment. CDR3 region: CASSLDRTGNTIYF. The CDR3 coding sequence is TGCGCCAGCAGCTTGGACAGAACTGGAAACACCATATATTTT.